This T cell receptor (beta chain) is drawn from a study of T cell clonality in common variable immunodeficiency. Germline V gives CDR1 PRHDT, CDR2 FYEKMQ (reference sequence). The CDR3 is made up of 15 amino acids. Trimming took 5 bases from V and 5 from J, leaving 16 bases between them. This clone was seen more than once but under ten times. Its matching antigen is unknown. Sequencing ends 3 residues short of the CDR3 end; the germline J gene provides the rest. The protocol was immunoSEQ multiplex PCR, while the TCRdb copy is restricted to in-frame clones and leaves out a portion. There are about 5,000 clones in the sample, none observed a single time. CVID subjects were neither ill nor on immunomodulatory or immunosuppressive medication at sampling. Study outcomes and limitations: In common variable immunodeficiency, TCR beta chains reportedly carried fewer deletions and N-nucleotide insertions.

The V gene is TRBV13, the J gene TRBJ1-5; D remains unclear. The TCR was taken from a human donor with common variable immunodeficiency. Sequenced input: peripheral blood mononuclear cells. The chain's CDR3 is CASSRLAGRDQPQHF. The CDR3 DNA, read in part, is TGTGCCAGCAGCCGTTTAGCGGGAAGGGATCAGCCC.